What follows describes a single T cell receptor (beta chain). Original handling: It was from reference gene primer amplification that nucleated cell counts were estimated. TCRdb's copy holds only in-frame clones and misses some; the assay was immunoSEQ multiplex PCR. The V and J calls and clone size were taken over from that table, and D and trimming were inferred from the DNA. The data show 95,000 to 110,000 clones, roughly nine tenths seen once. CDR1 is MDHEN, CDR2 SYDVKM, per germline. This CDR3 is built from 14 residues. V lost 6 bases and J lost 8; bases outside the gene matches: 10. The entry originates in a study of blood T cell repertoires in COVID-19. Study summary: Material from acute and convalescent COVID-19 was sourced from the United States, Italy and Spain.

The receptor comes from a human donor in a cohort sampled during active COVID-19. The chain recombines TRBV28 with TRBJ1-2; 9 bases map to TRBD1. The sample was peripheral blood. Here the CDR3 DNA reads TGTGCCAGCAGCATAACAGGGGGCCTGCAAGGCTACACCTTC. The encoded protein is CASSITGGLQGYTF.